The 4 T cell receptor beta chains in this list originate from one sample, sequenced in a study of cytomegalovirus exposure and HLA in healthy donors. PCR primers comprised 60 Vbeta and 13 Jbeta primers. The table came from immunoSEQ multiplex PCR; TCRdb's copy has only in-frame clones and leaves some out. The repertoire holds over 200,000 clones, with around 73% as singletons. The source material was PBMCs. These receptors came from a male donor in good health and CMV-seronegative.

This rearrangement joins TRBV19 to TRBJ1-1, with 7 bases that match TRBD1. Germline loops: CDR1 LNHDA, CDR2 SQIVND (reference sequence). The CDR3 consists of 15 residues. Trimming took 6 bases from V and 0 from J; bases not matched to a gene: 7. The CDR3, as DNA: TGTGCCAGTAGCCCTCAGGGGGTCCTGAACACTGAAGCTTTCTTT. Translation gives CASSPQGVLNTEAFF.

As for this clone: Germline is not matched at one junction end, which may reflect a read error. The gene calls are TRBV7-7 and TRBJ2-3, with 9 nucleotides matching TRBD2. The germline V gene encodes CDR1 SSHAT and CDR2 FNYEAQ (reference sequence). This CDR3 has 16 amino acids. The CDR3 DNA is TGTGCTAGCAGCTTAGGGCTAGCGGGGCCCACAGATACGCAGTATTTT. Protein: CASSLGLAGPTDTQYF.

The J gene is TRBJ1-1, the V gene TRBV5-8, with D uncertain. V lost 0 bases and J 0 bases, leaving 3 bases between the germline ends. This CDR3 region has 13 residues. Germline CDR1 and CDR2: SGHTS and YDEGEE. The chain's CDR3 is CASSLAVNTEAFF. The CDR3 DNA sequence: TGTGCCAGCAGCTTGGCCGTGAACACTGAAGCTTTCTTT.

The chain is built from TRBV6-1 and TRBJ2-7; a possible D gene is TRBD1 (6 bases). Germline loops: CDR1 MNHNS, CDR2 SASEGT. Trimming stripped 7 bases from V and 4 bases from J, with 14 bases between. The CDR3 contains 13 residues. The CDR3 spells CASTRAQGYEQYF. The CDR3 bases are TGTGCCAGCACGAGGGCACAGGGATACGAGCAGTACTTC.